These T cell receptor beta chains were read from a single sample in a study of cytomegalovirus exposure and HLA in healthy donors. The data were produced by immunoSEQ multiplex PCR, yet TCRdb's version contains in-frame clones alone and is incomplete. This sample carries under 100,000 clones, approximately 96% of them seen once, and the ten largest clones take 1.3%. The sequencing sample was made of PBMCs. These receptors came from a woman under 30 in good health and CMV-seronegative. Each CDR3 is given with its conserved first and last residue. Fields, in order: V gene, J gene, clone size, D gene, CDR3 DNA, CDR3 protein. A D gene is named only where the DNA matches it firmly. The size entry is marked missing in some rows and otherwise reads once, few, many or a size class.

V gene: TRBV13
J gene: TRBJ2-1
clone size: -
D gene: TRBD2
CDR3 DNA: TGTGCCAGCAGCTTAGGTGGGCGGGAGTTTGAGAATAATGAGCAGTTCTTC
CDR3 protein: CASSLGGREFENNEQFF

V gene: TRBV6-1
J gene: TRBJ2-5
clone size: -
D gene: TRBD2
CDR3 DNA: TGTGCCAGCAGTGAACGGTTAGCGGGAGGGCCGGGGGAGACCCAGTACTTC
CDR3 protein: CASSERLAGGPGETQYF

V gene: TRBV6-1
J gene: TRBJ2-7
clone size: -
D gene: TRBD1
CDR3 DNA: TGTGCCAGCAGTCAAAACAGGGGCTACGAGCAGTACTTC
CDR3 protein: CASSQNRGYEQYF

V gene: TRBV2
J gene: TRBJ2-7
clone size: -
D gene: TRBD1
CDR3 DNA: TGTGCCAGCATTGGGACAGGATCTAAAGAGCAGTACTTC
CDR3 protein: CASIGTGSKEQYF

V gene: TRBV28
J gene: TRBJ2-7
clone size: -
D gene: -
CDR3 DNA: TGTGCCAGCAGTTTATTTGCGGAGACGTACGAGCAGTACTTC
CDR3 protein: CASSLFAETYEQYF

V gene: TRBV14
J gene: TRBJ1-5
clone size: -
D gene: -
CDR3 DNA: TGTGCCAGCAGCCAAGATCACAATCAGCCCCAGCATTTT
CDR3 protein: CASSQDHNQPQHF

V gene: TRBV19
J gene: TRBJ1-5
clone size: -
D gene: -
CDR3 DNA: TGTGCCAGTAACAACTGGGAGGGCCAGCCCCAGCATTTT
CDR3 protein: CASNNWEGQPQHF

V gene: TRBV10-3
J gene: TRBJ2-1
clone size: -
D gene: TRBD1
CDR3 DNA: TGTGCCATCAGTGAGTCGGGGGACAGGCTCTACAATGAGCAGTTCTTC
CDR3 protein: CAISESGDRLYNEQFF

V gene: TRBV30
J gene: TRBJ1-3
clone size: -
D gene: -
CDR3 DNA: TGTGCCTGGGCTACAGGGACCTCTGGAAACACCATATATTTT
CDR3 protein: CAWATGTSGNTIYF

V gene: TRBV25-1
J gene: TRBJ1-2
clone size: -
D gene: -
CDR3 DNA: TGTGCCAGCAGTGACCCCCTTCCAGGGGCGCGCTACACCTTC
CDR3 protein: CASSDPLPGARYTF

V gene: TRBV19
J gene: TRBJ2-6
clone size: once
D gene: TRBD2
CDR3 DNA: TGTGCCAGTAGTATCGCTAGCGGGAGGGCCTATTCTGGGGCCAACGTCCTGACTTTC
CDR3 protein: CASSIASGRAYSGANVLTF

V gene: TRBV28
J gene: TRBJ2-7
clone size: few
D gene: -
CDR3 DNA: TGTGCCAGCAGTCACTCCTACGAGCAGTACTTC
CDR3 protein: CASSHSYEQYF

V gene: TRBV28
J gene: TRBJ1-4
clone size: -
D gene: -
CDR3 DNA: TGTGCCAGCAGGCTACCAACAGGGACGTCTGAAAAACTGTTTTTT
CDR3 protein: CASRLPTGTSEKLFF

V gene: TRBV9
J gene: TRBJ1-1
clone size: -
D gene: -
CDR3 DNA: TGTGCCAGCGCCCGACTTTCGAACACTGAAGCTTTCTTT
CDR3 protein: CASARLSNTEAFF

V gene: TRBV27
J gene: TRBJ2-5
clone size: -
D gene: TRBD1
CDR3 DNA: TGTGCCAGCAGTGCCGTGACAGGGGGTCAAGAGACCCAGTACTTC
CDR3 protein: CASSAVTGGQETQYF

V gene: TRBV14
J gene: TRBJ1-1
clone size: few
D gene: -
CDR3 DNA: TGTGCCAGCAGTCAAGATTATCGGGCTGAAGCTTTCTTT
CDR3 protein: CASSQDYRAEAFF

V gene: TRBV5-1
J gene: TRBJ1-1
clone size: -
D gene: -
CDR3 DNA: TGCGCCAGCAGCTTGCGGTCGCAGGGAGGTGGAATGAACACTGAAGCTTTCTTT
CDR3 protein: CASSLRSQGGGMNTEAFF

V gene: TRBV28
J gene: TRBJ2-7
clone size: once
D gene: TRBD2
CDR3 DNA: TGTGCCAGCAGTGAAGGGGACACTAGCGGCGTCTACGAGCGGTACTTC
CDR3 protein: CASSEGDTSGVYERYF

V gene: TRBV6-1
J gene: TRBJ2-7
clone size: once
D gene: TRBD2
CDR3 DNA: TGTGCCAGCAGAGCGGGAACCTACGAGCAGTACTTC
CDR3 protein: CASRAGTYEQYF

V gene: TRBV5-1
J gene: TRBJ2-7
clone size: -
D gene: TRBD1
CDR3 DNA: TGCGCCAGCAGCTTGGAGGGCGGCAGGGGGCCCGAGCAGTACTTC
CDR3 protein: CASSLEGGRGPEQYF

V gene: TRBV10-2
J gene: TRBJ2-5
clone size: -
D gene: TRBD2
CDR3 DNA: TGCGCCAGCACGGGGGGGCGCCTGTCGGAGACCCAGTACTTC
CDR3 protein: CASTGGRLSETQYF

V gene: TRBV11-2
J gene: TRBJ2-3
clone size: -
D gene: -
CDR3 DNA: TGTGCCAGCAGCTTAATTAGCGGAATCACAGATACGCAGTATTTT
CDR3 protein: CASSLISGITDTQYF

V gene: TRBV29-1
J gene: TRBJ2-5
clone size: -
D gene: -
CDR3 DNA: TGCAGCGTTGACGCCGAGGTGGAGACCCAGTACTTC
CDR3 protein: CSVDAEVETQYF

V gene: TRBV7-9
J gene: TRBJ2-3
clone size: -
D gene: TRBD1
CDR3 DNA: TGTGCCAGCAGCTTGAGGACAGGGGTCGGGGGCGGCCCAGATACGCAGTATTTT
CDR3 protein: CASSLRTGVGGGPDTQYF

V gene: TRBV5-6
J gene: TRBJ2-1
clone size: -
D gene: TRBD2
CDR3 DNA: TGTGCCAGCAGCTTTCTCACGGGGGGGTCCTCCTACAATGAGCAGTTCTTC
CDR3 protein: CASSFLTGGSSYNEQFF

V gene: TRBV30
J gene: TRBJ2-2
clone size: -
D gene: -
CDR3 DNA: TGTGCCTGGAGGAACAGGATGCCGAACACCGGGGAGCTGTTTTTT
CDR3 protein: CAWRNRMPNTGELFF

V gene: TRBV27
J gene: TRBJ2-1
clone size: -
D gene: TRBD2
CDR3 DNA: TGTGCCAGCAGTTACCCACCTATAGCGGGAGTGTCCTACAATGAGCAGTTCTTC
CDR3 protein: CASSYPPIAGVSYNEQFF

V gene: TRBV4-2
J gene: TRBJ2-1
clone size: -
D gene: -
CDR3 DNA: TGTGCCAGCCAACCTCGTGAGAACTCCTACAATGAGCAGTTCTTC
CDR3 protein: CASQPRENSYNEQFF